The 7 T cell receptor beta chains in this list originate from one sample, sequenced in a study of blood T cell repertoires in COVID-19. Libraries were prepared by immunoSEQ multiplex PCR; TCRdb keeps only in-frame clonotypes and omits some of them. The table includes 300,000 to 500,000 clones, roughly 86% detected once. The sequenced sample consisted of PBMCs or T cells enriched from blood (not recorded which). The receptors were sampled from a woman in her forties with acute COVID-19.

The CDR3 loop is CASSRWTDTEAFF. CDR3 bases: TGCGCCAGCAGCCGGTGGACAGACACTGAAGCTTTCTTT. The genes are TRBV5-1 and TRBJ1-1, with D possibly matching TRBD1 (6 bases). V lost 4 bases and J 3 bases, leaving 10 bases between the germline ends. The CDR3 loop spans 13 amino acids. The germline CDR1 and CDR2 sequences are SGHRS and YFSETQ. The full variable domain, rest sourced from reference TRBV5-1 and TRBJ1-1, is KAGVTQTPRYLIKTRGQQVTLSCSPISGHRSVSWYQQTPGQGLQFLFEYFSETQRNKGNFPGRFSGRQFSNSRSEMNVSTLELGDSALYLCASSRWTDTEAFFGQGTRLTVV.

This clone is a singleton in its sample. Other DNA variants within this sample encode the same CDR3. The chain carries TRBV2 and TRBJ1-1; D may be TRBD1 (6 bases). V dropped 5 bases and J dropped 1 base, with 8 bases sitting between them. Germline-derived CDR1 and CDR2 are SNHLY and FYNNEI. The CDR3 totals 13 residues. DNA of the CDR3: TGTGCCAGCAGTTCACAGGGGAACACTGAAGCTTTCTTT. This codes for CASSSQGNTEAFF.

The chain employs TRBV5-6 and TRBJ2-7; a possible D gene is TRBD2 (6 bases). The germline gives CDR1 SGHDT, CDR2 YYEEEE. The CDR3 extends over 15 amino acids. V lost 2 bases and J lost 8, with 20 bases in between. The DNA for the CDR3 is TGTGCCAGCAGCTTATGGGGGGACCCCGTCTGGCAGCAGTACTTC. Its translation: CASSLWGDPVWQQYF. Drawing the rest from reference TRBV5-6 and TRBJ2-7, the complete variable domain is DAGVTQSPTHLIKTRGQQVTLRCSPKSGHDTVSWYQQALGQGPQFIFQYYEEEERQRGNFPDRFSGHQFPNYSSELNVNALLLGDSALYLCASSLWGDPVWQQYFGPGTRLTVT.

The chain uses TRBV12-3 or TRBV12-4 and TRBJ2-2; TRBD1 matches at 7 bases. V trimming: 5 bases; J trimming: 7 bases; junction bases outside the gene matches: 1. The CDR3 has 12 amino acids. The CDR3 DNA sequence: TGTGCCAGCAGTGACAGGGACGGGGAGCTGTTTTTT. Translation: CASSDRDGELFF.

This clone is a singleton in its sample. This chain uses TRBV24-1 with TRBJ2-5, with D tentatively TRBD1 (8 bases). The CDR3 has 17 residues. V gave up 7 bases and J gave up 0 bases, with 20 bases separating them. Per germline, CDR1 KGHDR and CDR2 SFDVKD. The CDR3 nucleotides are TGTGCCACCAGGAGCGCCAGTACAGGGGGGGACCAAGAGACCCAGTACTTC. This encodes CATRSASTGGDQETQYF.

V usage is TRBV25-1 and J usage is TRBJ2-5; no firm D call. This CDR3 is built from 10 residues. V was shortened by 9 bases and J by 2 bases, with 4 bases between the two germline ends. From germline, CDR1 is MGHDK and CDR2 SYGVNS. The CDR3 DNA reads as TGTGCCAGTCAACAAGAGACCCAGTACTTC. Its translation is CASQQETQYF. Drawing the rest from reference TRBV25-1 and TRBJ2-5, the complete variable domain is EADIYQTPRYLVIGTGKKITLECSQTMGHDKMYWYQQDPGMELHLIHYSYGVNSTEKGDLSSESTVSRIRTEHFPLTLESARPSHTSQYLCASQQETQYFGPGTRLLVL.

The V gene is TRBV12-3 or TRBV12-4, the J gene TRBJ1-2; no definite D call. Trimming removed 3 bases at V and 8 bases at J, with 10 bases between. The CDR3 has 12 amino acids. The CDR3: CASSFSGRGYTF. The CDR3 DNA is TGTGCCAGCAGTTTCTCGGGGAGGGGCTACACCTTC.